The 10 T cell receptor beta chains listed next were all sequenced from one sample in a study of blood T cell repertoires in COVID-19. Repertoires were generated with immunoSEQ multiplex PCR, while TCRdb's copy carries only in-frame clones and drops some. The data show under 400,000 clones, roughly 88% seen once. The sample comprised peripheral blood. These receptor sequences come from a woman in her 30s with COVID-19, enrolled during active disease.

A single count supports this clone. This sequence joins TRBV7-2 and TRBJ2-3; the D is unclear. Trimming removed 5 bases at V and 3 bases at J, with 9 bases between. The CDR3 totals 13 residues. Germline-derived CDR1 and CDR2 are SGHTA and FQGNSA. The CDR3 bases are TGTGCCAGCAGCCCTCGTCGGACAGATACGCAGTATTTT. Translating gives CASSPRRTDTQYF.

The chain recombines TRBV11-2 with TRBJ2-1; the match to TRBD1 covers 7 bases. Germline CDR1 and CDR2: SGHAT and FQNNGV. CDR3 length equals 14 residues. V was clipped by 4 bases and J by 4 bases; unmatched bases: 4. The CDR3 coding sequence is TGTGCCAGCAGCTCGGGGACAGTTTACAATGAGCAGTTCTTC. It translates to CASSSGTVYNEQFF.

The rearrangement joins TRBV10-2 to TRBJ1-1, with 8 bases lining up with TRBD1. Germline values: CDR1 WSHSY, CDR2 SAAADI. Trimming took 7 bases from V and 5 from J; bases not matched to a gene: 9. The CDR3 totals 14 residues. The CDR3 coding sequence is TGCGCCAGCACACGGACAGGGAGAGATACTGAAGCTTTCTTT. Its protein product is CASTRTGRDTEAFF.

This chain links TRBV21-1 with TRBJ2-4; TRBD2 is the table's D call, not checked against the DNA. TRBV21-1 has pseudogene status. This CDR3 spans 15 amino acids. CDR3 amino acids: CASSPFLIGENIQYF. The CDR3 region has the DNA TGTGCCAGCAGTCCATTCCTTATCGGGGAAAACATTCAGTACTTC.

This chain connects TRBV27 to TRBJ2-7; TRBD1 agrees at 7 bases. J was trimmed by 2 bases and V by 5 bases; bases with no gene match: 3. Germline CDR1 MNHEY, CDR2 SMNVEV (reference sequence). The CDR3 spans 13 residues. The CDR3 spells CASSPGQTYEQYF. For the CDR3, the DNA is TGTGCCAGCAGTCCGGGACAGACCTACGAGCAGTACTTC.

This chain joins TRBV5-1 and TRBJ2-2; possibly TRBD1 for D (6 bases). Germline loops: CDR1 SGHRS, CDR2 YFSETQ. The CDR3 is made up of 14 amino acids. The ends were cut back, 0 bases at V and 7 bases at J, with 10 bases in the middle. CDR3 amino acids: CASSLDREDGELFF. CDR3 coding DNA: TGCGCCAGCAGCTTGGACAGGGAAGACGGGGAGCTGTTTTTT.

The chain carries TRBV29-1 and TRBJ2-1; 7 positions agree with TRBD2. Unmatched junction bases numbered 12, after V lost 5 bases and J lost 8 bases. This CDR3 is built from 14 residues. CDR1 and CDR2 from the germline V gene are SQVTM and ANQGSEA. The CDR3 protein is CSVLRLAVGDEQFF. The DNA for the CDR3 is TGCAGCGTTCTGAGGCTAGCGGTTGGGGATGAGCAGTTCTTC.

This clone was detected only a few times. This sequence joins TRBV29-1 and TRBJ2-7; 10 positions agree with TRBD2. The CDR3 sequence is 14 residues long. V shed 7 bases, J shed 3 bases, and the junction held 9 bases outside the gene matches. From germline, CDR1 is SQVTM and CDR2 ANQGSEA. DNA of the CDR3: TGCAGCGCCGTAACCGGGACTAGCGTCTACGAGCAGTACTTC. Translating it yields CSAVTGTSVYEQYF.

The chain has TRBV5-1 and TRBJ1-6; 10 bases are a match to TRBD1. CDR3 length equals 15 residues. Germline V lookup: CDR1 SGHRS, CDR2 YFSETQ. Germline trimming cut 0 bases from V and 10 bases from J; bases unmatched to any gene: 4. The CDR3 DNA reads as TGCGCCAGCAGCTTGGGAGGGACAGGGGAATCACCCCTCCACTTT. Residues: CASSLGGTGESPLHF.

The chain is built from TRBV7-2 and TRBJ2-3; TRBD2 agrees at 8 bases. This CDR3 region has 16 residues. V shed 2 bases and J 2 bases; nucleotides not matched to a gene: 6. The germline gives CDR1 SGHTA, CDR2 FQGNSA. The CDR3 DNA follows: TGTGCCAGCAGCTTAAGGAGCGGGAGCCCCACAGATACGCAGTATTTT. Protein sequence: CASSLRSGSPTDTQYF.